This T cell receptor beta chain was found in a study of beta chain features in type 1 diabetes. Across the whole study: Examination of sorted cells across all samples involved over 85,000,000 cells.

V was shortened by 0 bases and J by 4 bases, with 10 bases between the two germline ends. The CDR3 contains 14 residues. Germline V gives CDR1 SGHRS, CDR2 YFSETQ. With regard to this clone: The antigen is undetermined. The identical CDR3 is also encoded by other nucleotide sequences in the sample.

Study-wide points: Across all four CD4+ subsets, people with type 1 diabetes showed modestly shorter TCRB CDR3s. The influence of HLA type on TCRB rearrangement stayed undetermined. Comparison showed that naive, central memory and Treg TCRB repertoires appeared more similar among patients than among healthy donors.

As every portion of the isolated RNA was reverse transcribed, the sequencing read expressed TCRB transcripts. Measured with immunoSEQ multiplex PCR; TCRdb has only the in-frame clones, and not every one. The sample shows fewer than 500,000 clones, 11% to 15% of them seen only once. The sequenced material came from naive CD4+ T cells from blood. The sequence derives from a man aged 25-40 years in good health. The J gene is TRBJ2-5, the V gene TRBV5-1, with D maybe TRBD1 (5 bases). The CDR3 sequence: CASSLAGQGETQYF. The CDR3 bases are TGCGCCAGCAGCTTGGCCGGACAAGGAGAGACCCAGTACTTC.